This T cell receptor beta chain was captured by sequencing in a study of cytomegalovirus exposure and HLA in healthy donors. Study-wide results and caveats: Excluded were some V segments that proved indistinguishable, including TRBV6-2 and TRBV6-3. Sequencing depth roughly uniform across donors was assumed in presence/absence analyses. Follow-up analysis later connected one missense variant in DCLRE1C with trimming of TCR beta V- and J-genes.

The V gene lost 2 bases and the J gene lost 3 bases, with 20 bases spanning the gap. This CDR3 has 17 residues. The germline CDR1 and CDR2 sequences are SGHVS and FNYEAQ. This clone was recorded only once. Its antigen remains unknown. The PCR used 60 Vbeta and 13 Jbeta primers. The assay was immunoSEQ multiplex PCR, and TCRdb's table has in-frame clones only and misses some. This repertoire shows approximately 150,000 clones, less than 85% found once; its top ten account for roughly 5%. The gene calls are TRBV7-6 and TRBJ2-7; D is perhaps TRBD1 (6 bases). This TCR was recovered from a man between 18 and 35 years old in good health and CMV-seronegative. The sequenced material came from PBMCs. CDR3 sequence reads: CASSLFEGRGGNYEQYF. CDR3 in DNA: TGTGCCAGCAGCTTATTTGAGGGCAGGGGTGGAAACTACGAGCAGTACTTC. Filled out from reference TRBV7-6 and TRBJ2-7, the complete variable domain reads GAGVSQSPRYKVTKRGQDVALRCDPISGHVSLYWYRQALGQGPEFLTYFNYEAQQDKSGLPNDRFSAERPEGSISTLTIQRTEQRDSAMYRCASSLFEGRGGNYEQYFGPGTRLTVT.